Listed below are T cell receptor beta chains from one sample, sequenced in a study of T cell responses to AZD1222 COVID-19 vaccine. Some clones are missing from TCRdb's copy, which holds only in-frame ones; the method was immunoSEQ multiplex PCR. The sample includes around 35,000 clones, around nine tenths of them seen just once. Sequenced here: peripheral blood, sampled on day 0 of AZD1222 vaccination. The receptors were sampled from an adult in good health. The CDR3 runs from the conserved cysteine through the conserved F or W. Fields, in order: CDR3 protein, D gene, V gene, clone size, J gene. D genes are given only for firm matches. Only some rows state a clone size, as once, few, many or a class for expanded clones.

CDR3aa: CASKLSGLGNQPQHF
d_gene: NA
v_gene: TRBV6-5
abundance: NA
j_gene: TRBJ1-5

CDR3aa: CATSDSGTENTEAFF
d_gene: TRBD1
v_gene: TRBV24-1
abundance: NA
j_gene: TRBJ1-1

CDR3aa: CASRLGLGRADEQFF
d_gene: NA
v_gene: TRBV2
abundance: NA
j_gene: TRBJ2-1

CDR3aa: CSVESAVNYGYTF
d_gene: NA
v_gene: TRBV29-1
abundance: NA
j_gene: TRBJ1-2

CDR3aa: CASSLRDRGYEQYF
d_gene: TRBD1
v_gene: TRBV27
abundance: NA
j_gene: TRBJ2-7

CDR3aa: CASSLGDSNSPLHF
d_gene: TRBD1
v_gene: TRBV5-4
abundance: NA
j_gene: TRBJ1-6

CDR3aa: CASSSAGETQYF
d_gene: NA
v_gene: TRBV5-1
abundance: NA
j_gene: TRBJ2-5

CDR3aa: CASSLGIVNTEAFF
d_gene: NA
v_gene: TRBV5-4
abundance: NA
j_gene: TRBJ1-1

CDR3aa: CASSWGTGGTEAFF
d_gene: TRBD1
v_gene: TRBV27
abundance: NA
j_gene: TRBJ1-1

CDR3aa: CASSQTGNQETQYF
d_gene: NA
v_gene: TRBV4-1
abundance: NA
j_gene: TRBJ2-5

CDR3aa: CASSPLGQGPSSGANVLTF
d_gene: NA
v_gene: TRBV7-7
abundance: NA
j_gene: TRBJ2-6

CDR3aa: CASSFSRGMTYNEQFF
d_gene: NA
v_gene: TRBV5-1
abundance: once
j_gene: TRBJ2-1

CDR3aa: CASSLLSGRVNEQFF
d_gene: NA
v_gene: TRBV28
abundance: NA
j_gene: TRBJ2-1

CDR3aa: CASRLGTGDTDTQYF
d_gene: TRBD1
v_gene: TRBV6-4
abundance: NA
j_gene: TRBJ2-3

CDR3aa: CAWAPDGNSPLHF
d_gene: NA
v_gene: TRBV30
abundance: NA
j_gene: TRBJ1-6

CDR3aa: CASRGYYTDTQYF
d_gene: NA
v_gene: TRBV28
abundance: few
j_gene: TRBJ2-3

CDR3aa: CATSRVGGGSYNEQFF
d_gene: TRBD2
v_gene: TRBV15
abundance: NA
j_gene: TRBJ2-1

CDR3aa: CASSTIGGELFF
d_gene: NA
v_gene: TRBV7-9
abundance: once
j_gene: TRBJ2-2

CDR3aa: CASSWDIRNQPQHF
d_gene: NA
v_gene: TRBV28
abundance: NA
j_gene: TRBJ1-5

CDR3aa: CATSRDFIGYTF
d_gene: NA
v_gene: TRBV15
abundance: NA
j_gene: TRBJ1-2

CDR3aa: CASSIPGQGSGYTF
d_gene: TRBD1
v_gene: TRBV28
abundance: NA
j_gene: TRBJ1-2

CDR3aa: CASGSGQGDGYTF
d_gene: TRBD1
v_gene: TRBV12-5
abundance: NA
j_gene: TRBJ1-2

CDR3aa: CASSVAGTGPTEAFF
d_gene: TRBD1
v_gene: TRBV9
abundance: NA
j_gene: TRBJ1-1

CDR3aa: CASSAGLAGDYEQYF
d_gene: TRBD2
v_gene: TRBV9
abundance: NA
j_gene: TRBJ2-7

CDR3aa: CASSSQSATLFNEQFF
d_gene: NA
v_gene: TRBV7-6
abundance: NA
j_gene: TRBJ2-1

CDR3aa: CASSLGASGKYEQYF
d_gene: TRBD2
v_gene: TRBV7-2
abundance: NA
j_gene: TRBJ2-7

CDR3aa: CASSLQPNYGYTF
d_gene: NA
v_gene: TRBV12-3/TRBV12-4
abundance: once
j_gene: TRBJ1-2

CDR3aa: CASSGGQVDGYTF
d_gene: TRBD1
v_gene: TRBV28
abundance: NA
j_gene: TRBJ1-2

CDR3aa: CASSPVVYTDTQYF
d_gene: NA
v_gene: TRBV7-8
abundance: NA
j_gene: TRBJ2-3

CDR3aa: CASSLTSGFTGELFF
d_gene: TRBD2
v_gene: TRBV7-6
abundance: NA
j_gene: TRBJ2-2

CDR3aa: CAWTEGGAIAGNTIYF
d_gene: NA
v_gene: TRBV30
abundance: NA
j_gene: TRBJ1-3

CDR3aa: CASSPPTGWGNQPQHF
d_gene: TRBD1
v_gene: TRBV28
abundance: NA
j_gene: TRBJ1-5